The next 28 T cell receptor beta chains were all read from a single sample in a study of neoadjuvant nivolumab and ipilimumab in lung cancer. TCRdb's table, derived via immunoSEQ multiplex PCR, lists solely in-frame clones and lacks some. The sample includes 30,000 to 35,000 clones, around nine tenths of them seen just once. The sample consisted of peripheral blood, taken after neoadjuvant nivolumab, alone or with ipilimumab, at or shortly before surgery. Source of these receptors: an adult with non-small cell lung cancer.

This clone was seen only a few times. This sequence joins TRBV7-9 and TRBJ2-1, with D perhaps matching TRBD1 (6 bases). The CDR3 extends over 11 amino acids. V was shortened by 10 bases and J by 6 bases, with 10 bases between the two germline ends. Germline V lookup: CDR1 SEHNR, CDR2 FQNEAQ (reference sequence). The CDR3 coding sequence is TGTGCCACCTACAGGGCCAATGAGCAGTTCTTC. The encoded protein is CATYRANEQFF.

This clone showed up just once. The chain recombines TRBV6-6 with TRBJ1-5; TRBD1 matches 9 bases. This CDR3 has 16 amino acids. Germline V gene data show CDR1 as MNHNY and CDR2 as SVGAGI (reference sequence). J was trimmed by 4 bases and V by 2 bases; bases with no gene match: 6. The CDR3 here is CASSYPGQGLNQPQHF. CDR3 coding DNA: TGTGCCAGCAGTTACCCCGGACAGGGGCTTAATCAGCCCCAGCATTTT.

The chain couples TRBV4-2 to TRBJ1-3, with D tentatively TRBD1 (5 bases). V lost 3 bases and J 1 base, leaving 10 bases between the germline ends. The CDR3 has 15 amino acids. CDR1 and CDR2 from the germline V gene are LGHNA and YNFKEQ. CDR3 sequence (DNA): TGTGCCAGCAGCCAGGAGGGGTTATCTGGAAACACCATATATTTT. Protein: CASSQEGLSGNTIYF.

This chain joins TRBV5-4 and TRBJ2-5; D assignment may be TRBD1 or TRBD2 (6 bases each). CDR1 is SGHNT and CDR2 is YYREEE in the germline V gene (reference sequence). Trimming removed 0 bases from V and 4 bases from J, with 16 bases in between. The CDR3 has 16 residues. This CDR3 reads CASSLDSGVGGETQYF. The CDR3 region has the DNA TGTGCCAGCAGCTTGGATTCGGGGGTAGGGGGAGAGACCCAGTACTTC.

In nucleotides, the CDR3 is TGTGCCAGCAGTAGGGACAGGGAAGGGTACGAGCAGTACTTC. Its protein is CASSRDREGYEQYF. The chain is built from TRBV6-1 and TRBJ2-7; TRBD1 matches at 9 bases. Germline V gives CDR1 MNHNS, CDR2 SASEGT. The J segment lost 4 bases and the V segment lost 5 bases, leaving 6 bases of the junction unmatched. This CDR3 spans 14 amino acids.

V and J are TRBV29-1 and TRBJ1-1; D not resolved. The V end was cut by 4 bases, the J end by 0 bases, with 9 bases between. This CDR3 has 13 residues. The germline gives CDR1 SQVTM, CDR2 ANQGSEA. CDR3 bases: TGCAGCGTTGCGAGTCTTCTGAACACTGAAGCTTTCTTT. It is translated as CSVASLLNTEAFF.

The V and J genes are TRBV4-1 and TRBJ1-4; no clear D gene. The CDR3 is made up of 13 amino acids. CDR1 and CDR2 from the germline V gene are MGHRA and YSYEKL. V lost 0 bases, J lost 12 bases, and 11 bases lay in between. The CDR3 region is CASSQDRRAQLFF. For the CDR3, the DNA is TGCGCCAGCAGCCAAGATAGGCGGGCCCAACTGTTTTTT.

The chain has TRBV2 and TRBJ1-2, with D perhaps TRBD1 (5 bases). The ends were cut back, 7 bases at V and 8 bases at J, with 20 bases in the middle. The CDR3 runs to 14 residues. Germline-derived CDR1 and CDR2 are SNHLY and FYNNEI. The CDR3 reads CASIHQDSRAGYTF. The CDR3 DNA reads as TGTGCCAGCATCCATCAAGACAGCCGGGCCGGCTACACCTTC.

The chain couples TRBV14 to TRBJ2-7; TRBD1 matches 9 bases. Looked up from germline, CDR1 is SGHDN and CDR2 is FVKESK. V was clipped by 1 base and J by 3 bases; unmatched bases: 4. The CDR3 length is 15 residues. CDR3 region: CASSQVTGQGYEQYF. The CDR3 region has the DNA TGTGCCAGCAGCCAAGTAACGGGACAGGGCTACGAGCAGTACTTC.

The chain carries TRBV27 and TRBJ2-7; TRBD1 agrees at 8 bases. The germline V gene encodes CDR1 MNHEY and CDR2 SMNVEV (reference sequence). The CDR3 is made up of 19 amino acids. The V and J ends lost 0 bases and 7 bases, in that order; junction bases with no gene match: 20. CDR3 sequence (DNA): TGTGCCAGCAGTTTATCCACATTCGGACAGGGTTATCGAGTCTTGGAGCAGTACTTC. Translation: CASSLSTFGQGYRVLEQYF.

This sequence joins TRBV2 and TRBJ1-6, with D unresolved. This CDR3 has 17 amino acids. The germline CDR1 and CDR2 sequences are SNHLY and FYNNEI. Trimming left V 1 base short and J 0 bases short, with 10 bases between. The CDR3 reads CASSEGSFGSYNSPLHF. The CDR3, as DNA: TGTGCCAGCAGTGAAGGGAGCTTCGGCTCCTATAATTCACCCCTCCACTTT.

The genes are TRBV5-4 and TRBJ1-1, with TRBD1 matching 9 bases. The trim removed 4 bases at V and 4 bases at J, leaving 5 bases unmatched. CDR1 is SGHNT, CDR2 YYREEE, per germline (reference sequence). This CDR3 is 14 amino acids long. CDR3 sequence (DNA): TGTGCCAGCAGCCTCGACAGGGGGAGCACTGAAGCTTTCTTT. The encoded protein is CASSLDRGSTEAFF.

The rearrangement uses TRBV5-1 and TRBJ1-3; the D is unclear. Germline V gene sequence: CDR1 SGHRS, CDR2 YFSETQ. CDR3 length equals 14 residues. The germline V and J ends were trimmed by 0 bases and 4 bases, with 8 bases remaining between them. The chain's CDR3 is CASSLGVEGNTIYF. For the CDR3, the DNA is TGCGCCAGCAGCTTGGGTGTCGAGGGAAACACCATATATTTT.

The V call is TRBV13, the J call TRBJ1-3; 8 positions match TRBD1. The trim removed 3 bases at V and 0 bases at J, leaving 4 bases unmatched. The CDR3 has 16 amino acids. CDR1 is PRHDT and CDR2 is FYEKMQ in the germline V gene (reference sequence). CDR3 amino acids: CASSLTGVYSGNTIYF. DNA for the CDR3: TGTGCCAGCAGCTTGACAGGGGTCTACTCTGGAAACACCATATATTTT.

The V call is TRBV4-2, the J call TRBJ2-1; 7 bases are a match to TRBD1. V gave up 0 bases and J gave up 12 bases; unmatched junction bases: 5. This CDR3 comprises 13 residues. Looked up from germline, CDR1 is LGHNA and CDR2 is YNFKEQ. The chain's CDR3 is CASSQDSGQAQFF. The CDR3 DNA is TGTGCCAGCAGCCAAGATTCTGGACAGGCGCAGTTCTTC.

V gene TRBV10-2 combines with J gene TRBJ1-6; 7 nucleotides line up with TRBD1. CDR3 length: 14 residues. After removal of 6 bases from V and 7 bases from J, the junction contained 6 bases not matched to a gene. CDR1 is WSHSY, CDR2 SAAADI, per germline. CDR3 amino acids: CASREQGRNSPLHF. DNA for the CDR3: TGCGCCAGCAGGGAACAGGGGCGGAATTCACCCCTCCACTTT.

The chain couples TRBV7-3 to TRBJ2-5, with a tentative D call TRBD1 (6 bases). In germline, CDR1 is SGHTA, CDR2 FQGTGA. V was shortened by 4 bases and J by 4 bases, with 13 bases between the two germline ends. The CDR3 is made up of 14 amino acids. CDR3 DNA sequence: TGTGCCAGCAGCTCTACAGGGACGGGAGAGACCCAGTACTTC. This translates into CASSSTGTGETQYF.

This clone was observed a single time. The CDR3, as DNA: TGTGCCAGCAGGAGGGACCCTGGGATTGAAGCTTTCTTT. It yields the protein CASRRDPGIEAFF. V gene TRBV7-9 combines with J gene TRBJ1-1, with D perhaps TRBD1 (5 bases). Trimming left V 6 bases short and J 7 bases short, with 15 bases between. The CDR3 consists of 13 residues. Germline CDR1 is SEHNR and CDR2 is FQNEAQ (reference sequence).

The rearrangement links TRBV7-9 to TRBJ1-1; a weak D match, TRBD1 (5 bases). Trimming took off 1 base at V and 10 bases at J, with 10 bases between the two ends. Germline V gene lookup returns CDR1 SEHNR and CDR2 FQNEAQ (reference sequence). This CDR3 comprises 12 residues. In DNA, the CDR3 is TGTGCCAGCAGCTTAGAAGACAGAGGAGCTTTCTTT. This gives the protein CASSLEDRGAFF.

V usage is TRBV2 and J usage is TRBJ2-5, with a tentative D call TRBD1 (6 bases). Germline V CDR1 and CDR2: SNHLY, FYNNEI. V was clipped by 0 bases and J by 5 bases, with 13 bases between them. The CDR3 is made up of 15 amino acids. CDR3 loop: CASSEAQGRGETQYF. The DNA of the CDR3 is TGTGCCAGCAGTGAAGCGCAAGGCAGGGGCGAGACCCAGTACTTC.

The gene calls are TRBV14 and TRBJ1-2, with a possible D match to TRBD1 (6 bases). In germline, CDR1 is SGHDN, CDR2 FVKESK. The CDR3 has 16 amino acids. Trimming took off 0 bases at V and 8 bases at J, with 19 bases between the two ends. In DNA form, the CDR3 reads TGTGCCAGCAGCCAAGATAATGGACGGGGGGCGCGCGGCTACACCTTC. Translated, it gives CASSQDNGRGARGYTF.

The chain is built from TRBV18 and TRBJ1-5; no reliable D call. Per germline, CDR1 KGHSH and CDR2 LQKENI. The ends were cut back, 3 bases at V and 4 bases at J, with 7 bases in the middle. This CDR3 contains 13 residues. CDR3 sequence (DNA): TGTGCCAGCTCACCCGGTCAAAATCAGCCCCAGCATTTT. As protein: CASSPGQNQPQHF.

This chain uses TRBV7-2 with TRBJ2-1, with 7 bases aligning to TRBD2. V gave up 8 bases and J gave up 0 bases; unmatched junction bases: 7. The CDR3 is 15 amino acids. Germline CDR1 reads SGHTA; CDR2 reads FQGNSA. CDR3 region: CASLREGSSYNEQFF. The CDR3 nucleotides read TGTGCCAGCCTAAGGGAGGGAAGCTCCTACAATGAGCAGTTCTTC. The entire variable domain, with the rest obtained from reference TRBV7-2 and TRBJ2-1, is as follows: GAGVSQSPSNKVTEKGKDVELRCDPISGHTALYWYRQSLGQGLEFLIYFQGNSAPDKSGLPSDRFSAERTGGSVSTLTIQRTQQEDSAVYLCASLREGSSYNEQFFGPGTRLTVL.

The chain is built from TRBV18 and TRBJ2-3; D might be TRBD1 (5 bases). Between the trimmed V and J ends, which lost 1 base and 0 bases, there was a span of 8 bases. This CDR3 region has 15 residues. The germline gives CDR1 KGHSH, CDR2 LQKENI. CDR3 protein: CASSPLTASTDTQYF. In DNA, the CDR3 is TGTGCCAGCTCACCACTGACAGCTAGCACAGATACGCAGTATTTT.

This chain's CDR3 is CAISEDRGNYGYTF. The CDR3 DNA reads as TGTGCCATCAGTGAGGACAGGGGTAACTATGGCTACACCTTC. V and J are TRBV10-3 and TRBJ1-2, with 8 bases matching TRBD1. The CDR3 has 14 amino acids. J gave up 1 base and V 2 bases, and 0 bases lay outside the gene matches. Germline V gene sequence: CDR1 ENHRY, CDR2 SYGVKD.

This clone was recorded only once. The chain is built from TRBV2 and TRBJ1-2, with TRBD1 matching over 8 bases. CDR3 length: 14 amino acids. J was trimmed by 1 base and V by 7 bases; bases with no gene match: 5. Germline assignment: CDR1 SNHLY and CDR2 FYNNEI. The DNA for the CDR3 is TGTGCCAGCACCTCGGACAGGGATAACTATGGCTACACCTTC. Protein: CASTSDRDNYGYTF. Combining the CDR3 with reference TRBV2 and TRBJ1-2 gives the whole variable domain EPEVTQTPSHQVTQMGQEVILRCVPISNHLYFYWYRQILGQKVEFLVSFYNNEISEKSEIFDDQFSVERPDGSNFTLKIRSTKLEDSAMYFCASTSDRDNYGYTFGSGTRLTVV.

The chain is built from TRBV5-1 and TRBJ2-2; no firm D call. The CDR3 runs 16 residues. Trimming took off 4 bases at V and 4 bases at J, with 17 bases between the two ends. The V gene's germline CDR1 is SGHRS and CDR2 YFSETQ. The CDR3 spells CASSPTFSVGTGELFF. In nucleotides, the CDR3 is TGCGCCAGCAGCCCCACCTTCAGCGTAGGCACCGGGGAGCTGTTTTTT.

The gene calls are TRBV9 and TRBJ1-5; no reliable D call. The CDR3 totals 15 residues. The V and J ends lost 0 bases and 2 bases respectively, with 9 bases between them. Looked up from germline, CDR1 is SGDLS and CDR2 is YYNGEE. The CDR3 loop reads CASSVVGTGNQPQHF. Written as DNA, the CDR3 is TGTGCCAGCAGCGTAGTTGGCACCGGCAATCAGCCCCAGCATTTT.